This T cell receptor beta chain was documented in a study of radiotherapy plus CTLA-4 blockade in lung cancer. Study information: Disease control was seen in approximately 31% of patients, objective responses in 15% to 20%.

The repertoire was sequenced with immunoSEQ multiplex PCR; TCRdb's copy has only in-frame clones and lacks some. The table lists about 93,000 clones, 88% of them singletons, with roughly 4.6% in the top ten. In the case of this clone: Antigen: not known.

This CDR3 is 13 amino acids long. The germline V gene has CDR1 SGHNT and CDR2 YYREEE (reference sequence). V was pared by 5 bases and J by 5 bases, with 13 bases between. Whole-study results and caveats: In blood, after radiotherapy plus ipilimumab, tumor-derived TCR clones expanded. Early blood T cell clone dynamics, with interferon-beta, were reported to best predict response.

This receptor was taken from a human donor with non-small cell lung cancer that progressed on radiotherapy plus ipilimumab. The starting material was peripheral blood, obtained from a patient treated with radiotherapy plus ipilimumab. The rearrangement joins TRBV5-4 to TRBJ2-5; D is possibly TRBD2 (5 bases). The CDR3 region is CASSSGGKETQYF. The DNA of the CDR3 is TGTGCCAGCAGTTCCGGAGGCAAGGAGACCCAGTACTTC.